Following are 17 T cell receptor beta chains from one sample sequenced in a study of early stage breast cancer tumors. The table came from immunoSEQ multiplex PCR; TCRdb's copy has only in-frame clones and leaves some out. The data contain fewer than 30,000 clones, around 53% of them singletons. Sequencing was done on a sample of breast tumor tissue. Source of these receptors: a person aged 45 to 59 with breast cancer.

The J gene is TRBJ2-1, the V gene TRBV10-3; D possibly corresponds to TRBD2 (7 bases). This CDR3 spans 17 amino acids. Trimming left V 4 bases short and J 6 bases short, with 22 bases between. Looked up from germline, CDR1 is ENHRY and CDR2 is SYGVKD. CDR3 DNA sequence: TGTGCCATCAGTGCTTTGAGGGGGGGCTTAATGACCAATGAGCAGTTCTTC. Its translation: CAISALRGGLMTNEQFF.

The rearrangement links TRBV6-1 to TRBJ2-5, with unresolved D. From germline, CDR1 is MNHNS and CDR2 SASEGT. The V end lost 8 bases, the J end lost 5 bases, and 6 bases lay between the germline ends. The CDR3 runs to 10 residues. In DNA form, the CDR3 reads TGTGCCAGCCGACGGGAGACCCAGTACTTC. It is translated as CASRRETQYF.

V is TRBV29-1 and J is TRBJ2-2; TRBD2 matches at 11 bases. The CDR3 consists of 16 residues. The trim removed 2 bases at V and 7 bases at J, leaving 9 bases unmatched. Germline CDR1 SQVTM, CDR2 ANQGSEA. The CDR3 DNA is TGCAGCGTTGAAACACACGGGACTAGCGGTTACGGGGAGCTGTTTTTT. It encodes CSVETHGTSGYGELFF.

V gene TRBV7-9 combines with J gene TRBJ2-5; 9 nucleotides agree with TRBD1. This CDR3 region has 15 residues. The germline V gene encodes CDR1 SEHNR and CDR2 FQNEAQ (reference sequence). V was pared by 6 bases and J by 4 bases, with 9 bases of the junction left unmatched. The CDR3 is CASSYTTGGGETQYF. The CDR3 DNA is TGTGCCAGCAGTTATACTACAGGGGGCGGAGAGACCCAGTACTTC.

This rearrangement joins TRBV30 to TRBJ1-2; 7 bases line up with TRBD1. Trimming took 0 bases from V and 8 from J; bases not matched to a gene: 21. Germline V CDR1 and CDR2: GTSNPN, SVGIG (reference sequence). The CDR3 is made up of 18 amino acids. CDR3 in amino acids: CAWSVRGLQGKFSRGYTF. In DNA, the CDR3 is TGTGCCTGGAGTGTACGGGGGCTACAGGGGAAGTTTTCACGGGGCTACACCTTC. Full variable domain (missing parts from reference TRBV30 and TRBJ1-2): SQTIHQWPATLVQPVGSPLSLECTVEGTSNPNLYWYRQAAGRGLQLLFYSVGIGQISSEVPQNLSASRPQDRQFILSSKKLLLSDSGFYLCAWSVRGLQGKFSRGYTFGSGTRLTVV.

This clone has more than one count but fewer than ten. The chain recombines TRBV5-4 with TRBJ2-1, with TRBD1 matching over 7 bases. The CDR3 is 12 amino acids. Germline trimming cut 3 bases from V and 8 bases from J; bases unmatched to any gene: 2. Germline CDR1 is SGHNT and CDR2 is YYREEE (reference sequence). The DNA of the CDR3 is TGTGCCAGCAGCTCGACAGGGCATGAGCAGTTCTTC. Residues: CASSSTGHEQFF.

J is TRBJ2-3 and V is TRBV4-3, with 12 bases matching TRBD2. The CDR3 is 15 amino acids. Germline loops: CDR1 LGHNA, CDR2 YSLEER. With V trimmed by 5 bases and J by 3 bases, 3 bases remained unmatched. The CDR3 DNA reads as TGCGCCAGCAGCACGCTAGCGGGAGGGACAGATACGCAGTATTTT. Translation gives CASSTLAGGTDTQYF.

V gene TRBV27 combines with J gene TRBJ2-3; D ambiguous. V was shortened by 3 bases and J by 5 bases, with 9 bases between the two germline ends. This CDR3 spans 13 amino acids. Per the germline V gene, CDR1 is MNHEY and CDR2 is SMNVEV (reference sequence). In DNA form, the CDR3 reads TGTGCCAGCAGTTTTGGCAGAGGAGATACGCAGTATTTT. Translating it yields CASSFGRGDTQYF.

This clone was detected a few times. The rearrangement links TRBV6-1 to TRBJ1-2, with a tentative D call TRBD1 (6 bases). CDR3 length equals 14 residues. Germline V CDR1 and CDR2: MNHNS, SASEGT. V lost 10 bases to trimming and J lost 8 bases, with 23 bases between them. The CDR3, as DNA: TGTGCCACCGAGACCACAGGGACCTCAGGGGGCTACACCTTC. This encodes CATETTGTSGGYTF.

The V gene is TRBV7-6, the J gene TRBJ2-3; TRBD2 might be the D (6 bases). The CDR3 has 15 amino acids. V lost 6 bases, J lost 4 bases, and 17 bases lay in between. The V gene's germline CDR1 is SGHVS and CDR2 FNYEAQ. The CDR3 sequence: CASSPRPTSSDTQYF. The DNA for the CDR3 is TGTGCCAGCAGTCCCCGACCGACTAGTTCAGATACGCAGTATTTT.

The chain joins TRBV27 to TRBJ1-1; D is possibly TRBD1 (6 bases). The V gene lost 3 bases and the J gene lost 5 bases, with 13 bases spanning the gap. The germline CDR1 and CDR2 sequences are MNHEY and SMNVEV (reference sequence). The CDR3 spans 14 residues. The CDR3 nucleotides are TGTGCCAGCAGTTTGGTCCAGGGGAGGACTGAAGCTTTCTTT. Translated: CASSLVQGRTEAFF.

The chain has TRBV11-2 and TRBJ2-7; D unresolved. V was clipped by 9 bases and J by 1 base, with 10 bases between them. The germline gives CDR1 SGHAT, CDR2 FQNNGV. The CDR3 has 12 residues. CDR3: CASSDKSYEQYF. Written as DNA, the CDR3 is TGTGCCAGTTCAGACAAGTCCTACGAGCAGTACTTC.

The chain recombines TRBV30 with TRBJ1-3, with 8 bases identical to TRBD1. The V and J ends lost 8 bases and 4 bases, in that order; junction bases with no gene match: 10. The germline CDR1 and CDR2 sequences are GTSNPN and SVGIG (reference sequence). The CDR3 has 14 residues. Here the CDR3 reads CATPDRAGGNTIYF. Here the CDR3 DNA reads TGTGCCACTCCGGACAGGGCGGGAGGAAACACCATATATTTT.

The gene calls are TRBV19 and TRBJ1-5; 9 nucleotides agree with TRBD1. Germline V gene lookup returns CDR1 LNHDA and CDR2 SQIVND (reference sequence). Trimming took 4 bases from V and 4 from J; bases not matched to a gene: 8. The CDR3 loop spans 16 amino acids. CDR3 in DNA: TGTGCCAGTAGTAGACCCGACAGGGGGGAAAATCAGCCCCAGCATTTT. Translating gives CASSRPDRGENQPQHF.

This chain uses TRBV23-1 with TRBJ2-3, with D perhaps being TRBD1 or TRBD2 (5 bases each). TRBV23-1 is reported as an ORF; its role is uncertain. V lost 10 bases and J 0 bases, leaving 11 bases between the germline ends. This CDR3 contains 13 residues. The CDR3 DNA sequence: TGCGCCACCTGGGACCTTAGCACAGATACGCAGTATTTT. Its translation: CATWDLSTDTQYF.

The chain employs TRBV19 and TRBJ2-5; 9 bases match TRBD1. The germline V gene encodes CDR1 LNHDA and CDR2 SQIVND (reference sequence). CDR3 length equals 14 residues. V lost 3 bases, J lost 4 bases, and 3 bases stayed unmatched. The CDR3 region has the DNA TGTGCCAGTAGTATTACAGGGGGCATAGAGACCCAGTACTTC. As protein: CASSITGGIETQYF.

This sequence joins TRBV10-2 and TRBJ2-1, with a possible D match to TRBD2 (6 bases). Looked up from germline, CDR1 is WSHSY and CDR2 is SAAADI. This CDR3 comprises 15 residues. With 2 bases removed from V and 0 bases from J, the gap between germline ends came to 8 bases. The CDR3 here is CASSEPGGSYNEQFF. In DNA form, the CDR3 reads TGCGCCAGCAGTGAGCCCGGGGGCTCCTACAATGAGCAGTTCTTC.